The 30 T cell receptor beta chains given below trace back to one sample, sequenced in a study of OX40 agonist ivuxolimab in advanced cancers. Assay used: immunoSEQ multiplex PCR; TCRdb lists only in-frame clones, some missing. The profile covers around 74,000 clones, with 85% to 90% appearing a single time and 2% to 3% taken by the ten largest. This specimen consisted of CD4+ or CD8+ T cells sorted from blood, obtained in a trial of the OX40 agonist ivuxolimab. Receptors originate from an adult with an advanced solid tumor such as melanoma, head and neck, liver or kidney cancer.

The V gene is TRBV28, the J gene TRBJ1-5; 9 nucleotides line up with TRBD1. CDR3 length equals 15 residues. CDR1 is MDHEN, CDR2 SYDVKM, per germline. V trimming: 6 bases; J trimming: 5 bases; junction bases outside the gene matches: 8. CDR3 sequence: CASRRPGQGHQPQHF. The DNA for the CDR3 is TGTGCCAGCAGGCGACCGGGACAGGGTCATCAGCCCCAGCATTTT.

V usage is TRBV5-1 and J usage is TRBJ2-3; D not certain. Germline assignment: CDR1 SGHRS and CDR2 YFSETQ. V lost 2 bases and J 5 bases, leaving 6 bases between the germline ends. The CDR3 runs 12 residues. The CDR3 DNA is TGCGCCAGCAGCTTTTCGAGAGATACGCAGTATTTT. As protein: CASSFSRDTQYF.

V and J are TRBV6-5 and TRBJ1-5, with D tentatively TRBD1 (5 bases). The CDR3 is made up of 12 amino acids. V was pared by 4 bases and J by 4 bases, with 5 bases between. CDR1 MNHEY and CDR2 SVGAGI come from the germline V gene. In DNA form, the CDR3 reads TGTGCCAGCAGTTCAGGGAATCAGCCCCAGCATTTT. Translation gives CASSSGNQPQHF.

The CDR3 is CASSLDRWRGQEKANYGYTF. The CDR3 DNA reads as TGCGCCAGCAGCTTGGACCGCTGGAGGGGGCAGGAGAAGGCTAACTATGGCTACACCTTC. V usage is TRBV5-1 and J usage is TRBJ1-2, with TRBD1 matching over 7 bases. There are 20 residues in the CDR3. V lost 0 bases and J lost 0; bases outside the gene matches: 17. CDR1 and CDR2 from the germline V gene are SGHRS and YFSETQ.

This chain uses TRBV18 with TRBJ2-7, with a tentative D call TRBD2 (5 bases). The germline V gene has CDR1 KGHSH and CDR2 LQKENI. The CDR3 is 14 residues long. Between the trimmed V and J ends, which lost 0 bases and 3 bases, there was a span of 9 bases. In DNA form, the CDR3 reads TGTGCCAGCTCACCACCCAGCGGCGGCTACGAGCAGTACTTC. As protein: CASSPPSGGYEQYF.

This rearrangement joins TRBV7-2 to TRBJ2-2, with 13 bases matching TRBD2. V lost 2 bases and J lost 6; bases outside the gene matches: 0. This CDR3 comprises 15 residues. The germline gives CDR1 SGHTA, CDR2 FQGNSA. The CDR3 protein is CASSLTSGGAGELFF. The CDR3 DNA reads TGTGCCAGCAGCTTAACTAGCGGGGGGGCCGGGGAGCTGTTTTTT.

The CDR3 DNA reads TGTGCCAGCAGTTTATTGGCTTCCCTCGGGGGTAATGAAAAACTGTTTTTT. It specifies CASSLLASLGGNEKLFF. The chain joins TRBV27 to TRBJ1-4, with a weak D call TRBD1 (5 bases). CDR3 length: 17 amino acids. Trimming removed 1 base at V and 4 bases at J, with 16 bases between. The germline CDR1 and CDR2 sequences are MNHEY and SMNVEV (reference sequence).

As to this clone: At one end, the junction sequence differs from germline, possibly due to a read error. The V and J genes are TRBV30 and TRBJ2-2; D assignment may be TRBD1 or TRBD2 (5 bases each). Germline V gives CDR1 GTSNPN, CDR2 SVGIG (reference sequence). The CDR3 runs to 15 residues. This CDR3 is CAGRRGGQNTGELFF. The CDR3, as DNA: TGTGCCGGGAGAAGGGGCGGACAGAACACCGGGGAGCTGTTTTTT.

In its sample, this clone is medium-sized. Germline and junction disagree at one end, which may indicate a read error. Other DNA sequences from this sample encode an identical CDR3 as well. The genes are TRBV7-7 and TRBJ1-1; D is unresolved. CDR3 length: 13 amino acids. Germline-derived CDR1 and CDR2 are SSHAT and FNYEAQ (reference sequence). CDR3 protein: CASSLDMNTEAFF. The DNA for the CDR3 is TGTGCTAGCAGCTTGGATATGAACACTGAAGCTTTCTTT.

The chain joins TRBV5-4 to TRBJ2-1; D is undetermined. The CDR3 length is 12 residues. Germline values: CDR1 SGHNT, CDR2 YYREEE (reference sequence). With 0 bases removed from V and 6 bases from J, the gap between germline ends came to 4 bases. CDR3 coding DNA: TGTGCCAGCAGCTTGGACTCCAATGAGCAGTTCTTC. Translated: CASSLDSNEQFF.

The rearrangement links TRBV28 to TRBJ1-1; D is perhaps TRBD1 (6 bases). The CDR3 totals 14 residues. Germline CDR1 reads MDHEN; CDR2 reads SYDVKM. V was shortened by 2 bases and J by 10 bases, with 17 bases between the two germline ends. The CDR3 DNA reads as TGTGCCAGCAGTTTAACAGGGACGGATTGGGGAGCTTTCTTT. This codes for CASSLTGTDWGAFF.

The chain carries TRBV5-4 and TRBJ1-3; no definite D call. This CDR3 is built from 16 residues. The germline V gene has CDR1 SGHNT and CDR2 YYREEE (reference sequence). The ends were cut back, 4 bases at V and 1 base at J, with 15 bases in the middle. The CDR3 nucleotides read TGTGCCAGCAGCGGCCCACGCCTAGGTTCTGGAAACACCATATATTTT. It encodes CASSGPRLGSGNTIYF. The full variable domain, in which reference TRBV5-4 and TRBJ1-3 provide the parts outside the CDR3, is ETGVTQSPTHLIKTRGQQVTLRCSSQSGHNTVSWYQQALGQGPQFIFQYYREEENGRGNFPPRFSGLQFPNYSSELNVNALELDDSALYLCASSGPRLGSGNTIYFGEGSWLTVV.

To note about this clone: One end of the junction is discordant with germline, which a read error may explain. The V and J genes are TRBV7-9 and TRBJ1-2; D is perhaps TRBD1 (6 bases). The germline V gene encodes CDR1 SEHNR and CDR2 FQNEAQ (reference sequence). The CDR3 runs 11 residues. This CDR3 is CASSLVGDTPF. CDR3 bases: TGTGCCAGCAGCTTAGTCGGGGACACCCCCTTC.

This clone was observed once. V gene TRBV4-1 combines with J gene TRBJ1-6; D not resolved. CDR1 is MGHRA and CDR2 is YSYEKL in the germline V gene. V lost 4 bases and J lost 0, with 7 bases in between. CDR3 length: 15 amino acids. CDR3 sequence: CASSLVVSYNSPLHF. As DNA, the CDR3 is TGCGCCAGCAGCCTCGTCGTCTCCTATAATTCACCCCTCCACTTT.

The V call is TRBV4-2, the J call TRBJ2-5; 8 bases are a match to TRBD2. There are 15 residues in the CDR3. V was clipped by 1 base and J by 1 base; unmatched bases: 2. Germline CDR1 and CDR2: LGHNA and YNFKEQ. In nucleotides, the CDR3 is TGTGCCAGCAGCCAAGCGGGGGGGTTCCAAGAGACCCAGTACTTC. It encodes CASSQAGGFQETQYF.

The V call is TRBV19, the J call TRBJ2-1; D is perhaps TRBD2 (6 bases). Trimming removed 0 bases from V and 8 bases from J, with 20 bases in between. The V gene's germline CDR1 is LNHDA and CDR2 SQIVND (reference sequence). There are 17 residues in the CDR3. The CDR3 spells CASSIDHGAGLGDEQFF. CDR3 DNA sequence: TGTGCCAGTAGTATAGATCACGGGGCGGGATTAGGGGATGAGCAGTTCTTC.

The CDR3 bases are TGTGCCAGCAGACCGGGGGACAGATTGGAAACCGGGGAGCTGTTTTTT. The encoded protein is CASRPGDRLETGELFF. The chain couples TRBV28 to TRBJ2-2, with D perhaps TRBD1 (7 bases). Trimming pared 6 bases from V and 5 bases from J, leaving 19 bases between. Germline lookup yields CDR1 MDHEN and CDR2 SYDVKM. CDR3 length: 16 amino acids.

This clone was observed a single time. The rearrangement joins TRBV5-1 to TRBJ2-2; 10 nucleotides align to TRBD2. This CDR3 has 17 amino acids. Germline CDR1 SGHRS, CDR2 YFSETQ. The V gene end was trimmed by 4 bases and the J gene end by 1 base; junction bases not matched to a gene: 7. The CDR3 sequence: CASSRTLAGGNTGELFF. CDR3 sequence (DNA): TGCGCCAGCAGCAGAACTTTAGCGGGGGGGAACACCGGGGAGCTGTTTTTT.

The chain is built from TRBV10-3 and TRBJ2-1, with 10 nucleotides matching TRBD2. Germline V CDR1 and CDR2: ENHRY, SYGVKD. The CDR3 covers 16 residues. V lost 6 bases and J lost 7; bases outside the gene matches: 12. The CDR3 sequence: CAIRALGASGGNEQFF. The DNA of the CDR3 is TGTGCCATCAGGGCCCTCGGGGCTAGCGGGGGTAATGAGCAGTTCTTC.

This rearrangement joins TRBV4-2 to TRBJ1-2; D gene uncertain. Germline-derived CDR1 and CDR2 are LGHNA and YNFKEQ. The CDR3 covers 15 residues. V was cut by 0 bases and J by 7 bases, with 15 bases left in between. CDR3: CASSQDLLGVSGYTF. The CDR3 nucleotides are TGTGCCAGCAGCCAAGATCTTCTCGGGGTCTCTGGCTACACCTTC.

This chain uses TRBV18 with TRBJ1-3, with a tentative D call TRBD1 (5 bases). Looked up from germline, CDR1 is KGHSH and CDR2 is LQKENI. Trimming left V 3 bases short and J 0 bases short, with 15 bases between. The CDR3 extends over 17 amino acids. The chain's CDR3 is CASSPWDGWFSGNTIYF. CDR3 nucleotides: TGTGCCAGCTCACCGTGGGACGGATGGTTCTCTGGAAACACCATATATTTT. The full variable domain, with the rest looked up from reference TRBV18 and TRBJ1-3, is NAGVMQNPRHLVRRRGQEARLRCSPMKGHSHVYWYRQLPEEGLKFMVYLQKENIIDESGMPKERFSAEFPKEGPSILRIQQVVRGDSAAYFCASSPWDGWFSGNTIYFGEGSWLTVV.

The chain is built from TRBV7-2 and TRBJ2-3, with TRBD2 identical over 13 bases. The CDR3 is made up of 17 amino acids. Germline V gives CDR1 SGHTA, CDR2 FQGNSA. V gave up 5 bases and J gave up 5 bases; unmatched junction bases: 10. In DNA, the CDR3 is TGTGCCAGCAGCCTGGGGACTAGCGGGGTGGTTGTAGATACGCAGTATTTT. This codes for CASSLGTSGVVVDTQYF. Together with reference TRBV7-2 and TRBJ2-3, the CDR3 gives the full variable domain: GAGVSQSPSNKVTEKGKDVELRCDPISGHTALYWYRQSLGQGLEFLIYFQGNSAPDKSGLPSDRFSAERTGGSVSTLTIQRTQQEDSAVYLCASSLGTSGVVVDTQYFGPGTRLTVL.

The chain combines TRBV6-5 with TRBJ2-2; no clear D. CDR1 is MNHEY, CDR2 SVGAGI, per germline. V was clipped by 4 bases and J by 8 bases, with 11 bases between them. There are 13 residues in the CDR3. This CDR3 is CASSLDPLGELFF. As DNA, the CDR3 is TGTGCCAGCAGTTTGGACCCCTTGGGGGAGCTGTTTTTT.

The CDR3 here is CASSWDRAYGDHPGNTIYF. Here the CDR3 DNA reads TGTGCCAGCAGCTGGGACAGGGCGTACGGGGACCATCCAGGAAACACCATATATTTT. The rearrangement uses TRBV11-2 and TRBJ1-3, with 9 bases fitting TRBD1. Germline V gene sequence: CDR1 SGHAT, CDR2 FQNNGV. V shed 4 bases, J shed 4 bases, and the junction held 17 bases outside the gene matches. This CDR3 has 19 residues.

In the case of this clone: This same CDR3 is encoded by further DNA sequences in the sample. The rearrangement joins TRBV9 to TRBJ2-7, with D perhaps matching TRBD2 (6 bases). The V end lost 0 bases, the J end lost 3 bases, and 10 bases lay between the germline ends. The germline V gene has CDR1 SGDLS and CDR2 YYNGEE. This CDR3 spans 14 amino acids. The CDR3: CASSVGGGNYEQYF. As DNA, the CDR3 is TGTGCCAGCAGCGTAGGCGGAGGGAACTACGAGCAGTACTTC.

The gene calls are TRBV15 and TRBJ2-7; a possible D gene is TRBD1 (6 bases). Looked up from germline, CDR1 is LNHNV and CDR2 is YYDKDF (reference sequence). The CDR3 consists of 13 residues. Trimming took off 1 base at V and 5 bases at J, with 9 bases between the two ends. CDR3 loop: CATSRVWDNEQYF. The CDR3 DNA sequence: TGTGCCACCAGCAGAGTCTGGGACAACGAGCAGTACTTC.

For this clone: At the DNA level, this CDR3 is encoded by other sequences in the same sample as well. The rearrangement joins TRBV7-9 to TRBJ1-2; D may be TRBD1 (5 bases). V lost 5 bases, J lost 11 bases, and 18 bases lay in between. Germline CDR1 reads SEHNR; CDR2 reads FQNEAQ (reference sequence). The CDR3 is 13 residues long. The CDR3 DNA reads TGTGCCAGCAGCCTCGGAGGGGCAGGTGGATACACCTTC. Translation gives CASSLGGAGGYTF. The variable domain in full, completed from reference TRBV7-9 and TRBJ1-2, reads DTGVSQNPRHKITKRGQNVTFRCDPISEHNRLYWYRQTLGQGPEFLTYFQNEAQLEKSRLLSDRFSAERPKGSFSTLEIQRTEQGDSAMYLCASSLGGAGGYTFGSGTRLTVV.

This sequence joins TRBV4-2 and TRBJ2-5; D is unresolved. There are 14 residues in the CDR3. Germline V CDR1 and CDR2: LGHNA, YNFKEQ. Trimming took 4 bases from V and 5 from J, leaving 14 bases between them. DNA of the CDR3: TGTGCCAGCAGCCCCTTGGGATCGGACGAGACCCAGTACTTC. This codes for CASSPLGSDETQYF.

The CDR3, as DNA: TGTGCCAGCAGCTTGGTGCCGGGACAGGGAGAAGCTTTCTTT. Translated: CASSLVPGQGEAFF. This chain uses TRBV7-6 with TRBJ1-1, with TRBD1 identical over 9 bases. This CDR3 spans 14 amino acids. With V trimmed by 3 bases and J by 8 bases, 7 bases remained unmatched. Germline loops: CDR1 SGHVS, CDR2 FNYEAQ.

This clone appeared a single time. This chain links TRBV29-1 with TRBJ1-1, with a tentative D call TRBD1 (5 bases). Germline V CDR1 and CDR2: SQVTM, ANQGSEA. This CDR3 comprises 13 residues. Trimming stripped 3 bases from V and 12 bases from J, with 20 bases between. This CDR3 is CSVEGDPRELTFF. CDR3 DNA: TGCAGCGTTGAGGGGGACCCCCGGGAATTAACTTTCTTT.